The 20 T cell receptor beta chains below come from one sample, sequenced in a study of vaccination and CD4 T cells after COVID-19. These receptors are not linked to any known antigen. Cultured CD4+ T cell DNA was sequenced using the Oncomine TCR Beta short-read assay. Via MiXCR, TCRdb re-called the PCR reads, giving one row per CDR3 protein. Of about 5,900 distinct CDR3 sequences in the sample, about 35% were seen once. The treatment: roughly 10-day PBMC culture with coronavirus spike peptide pools or control peptides (ViraFEST assay). During the years 2011-2018, before the COVID-19 pandemic, the unexposed donor's CD4+ T cells were collected. The sample comprised CD4+ T cells from blood, cultured in vitro. These TCRs come from a human donor in good health.

V is TRBV7-3 and J is TRBJ1-1; perhaps TRBD1 as D (5 bases). This CDR3 has 16 residues. Looked up from germline, CDR1 is SGHTA and CDR2 is FQGTGA. Trimming took off 8 bases at V and 3 bases at J, with 22 bases between the two ends. For the CDR3, the DNA is TGTGCCAGCGGGGCCTTACAGGCCGGGCCATACACTGAAGCTTTCTTT. Its protein is CASGALQAGPYTEAFF. The whole variable domain, remainder taken from reference TRBV7-3 and TRBJ1-1, is GAGVSQTPSNKVTEKGKYVELRCDPISGHTALYWYRQSLGQGPEFLIYFQGTGAADDSGLPNDRFFAVRPEGSVSTLKIQRTERGDSAVYLCASGALQAGPYTEAFFGQGTRLTVV.

The genes are TRBV7-2 and TRBJ1-4, with D possibly TRBD1 on 5 matching bases. Trimming removed 8 bases at V and 8 bases at J, with 15 bases between. The V gene's germline CDR1 is SGHTA and CDR2 FQGNSA. The CDR3 is 13 residues long. The CDR3 DNA is TGTGCCAGCTCGAGACAGAGAGGAGAAAAACTGTTTTTT. Translation: CASSRQRGEKLFF.

The chain links TRBV20-1 to TRBJ1-5; no clear D. The V and J ends lost 7 bases and 3 bases respectively, with 10 bases between them. Germline V gives CDR1 DFQATT, CDR2 SNEGSKA (reference sequence). The CDR3 totals 12 residues. Here the CDR3 DNA reads TGCAGTGTCAAACGTCTCAATCAGCCCCAGCATTTT. Translating gives CSVKRLNQPQHF.

The V gene is TRBV20-1, the J gene TRBJ2-2; 10 nucleotides match TRBD2. Per the germline V gene, CDR1 is DFQATT and CDR2 is SNEGSKA (reference sequence). This CDR3 contains 15 residues. V shed 0 bases, J shed 3 bases, and the junction held 1 base outside the gene matches. The CDR3 DNA reads as TGCAGTGCTAGAGATCTAGCGGGGGACACCGGGGAGCTGTTTTTT. It translates to CSARDLAGDTGELFF.

This clonotype was detected a few times. The chain carries TRBV7-9 and TRBJ1-1, with D uncertain. The CDR3 has 12 amino acids. The V end lost 5 bases, the J end lost 7 bases, and 11 bases lay between the germline ends. From germline, CDR1 is SEHNR and CDR2 FQNEAQ (reference sequence). In DNA form, the CDR3 reads TGTGCCAGCAGCCACGTGGTAGGTGAAGCTTTCTTT. It codes for CASSHVVGEAFF.

The V and J genes are TRBV10-3 and TRBJ1-5; D remains unclear. Trimming shortened V by 2 bases and J by 0 bases, and 8 bases separated the two germline ends. The CDR3 consists of 15 residues. CDR1 and CDR2 (germline): ENHRY, SYGVKD. CDR3 in DNA: TGTGCCATCAGTGAGAAGGTTATTAGCAATCAGCCCCAGCATTTT. It encodes CAISEKVISNQPQHF.

The chain combines TRBV7-6 with TRBJ1-1; tentative D call: TRBD1 (6 bases). This CDR3 has 13 residues. Per the germline V gene, CDR1 is SGHVS and CDR2 is FNYEAQ. With 5 bases removed from V and 2 bases from J, the gap between germline ends came to 9 bases. The CDR3 nucleotides are TGTGCCAGCAGCCGACAGGAAAACACTGAAGCTTTCTTT. This encodes CASSRQENTEAFF. Full variable domain (outside the CDR3, taken from reference TRBV7-6 and TRBJ1-1): GAGVSQSPRYKVTKRGQDVALRCDPISGHVSLYWYRQALGQGPEFLTYFNYEAQQDKSGLPNDRFSAERPEGSISTLTIQRTEQRDSAMYRCASSRQENTEAFFGQGTRLTVV.

CDR3 sequence: CASSPGQTTNQPQHF. The CDR3 region has the DNA TGTGCCAGCAGCCCCGGTCAGACCACAAATCAGCCCCAGCATTTT. The rearrangement joins TRBV7-8 to TRBJ1-5; D gene uncertain. V was clipped by 5 bases and J by 4 bases, with 15 bases between them. This CDR3 contains 15 residues. Germline-derived CDR1 and CDR2 are SGHVS and FQNEAQ.

The V and J genes are TRBV6-2 or TRBV6-3 and TRBJ2-2; D is ambiguous. CDR1 is MNHEY and CDR2 is SVGEGT in the germline V gene. The CDR3 is made up of 12 amino acids. V shed 7 bases and J shed 4 bases, with 7 bases lying between them. The CDR3 is CASNGATGELFF. In nucleotides, the CDR3 is TGTGCCAGCAATGGAGCCACCGGGGAGCTGTTTTTT.

J is TRBJ1-1 and V is TRBV18; D unresolved. The CDR3 spans 13 residues. V lost 5 bases and J lost 1, with 8 bases in between. Germline CDR1 KGHSH, CDR2 LQKENI. CDR3 amino acids: CASSGLENTEAFF. CDR3 DNA sequence: TGTGCCAGCTCAGGCCTAGAGAACACTGAAGCTTTCTTT.

The chain links TRBV19 to TRBJ1-6; D remains unclear. Germline CDR1 reads LNHDA; CDR2 reads SQIVND (reference sequence). The CDR3 runs to 16 residues. Trimming cost V 6 bases and J 10 bases, with 22 bases left between them. The CDR3 DNA reads as TGTGCCAGTAGCCTCACCATGGCGGATATTTTCTCACCCCTCCACTTT. Translation: CASSLTMADIFSPLHF.

This sequence joins TRBV20-1 and TRBJ1-1, with D possibly being TRBD1 (5 bases). Germline CDR1 and CDR2: DFQATT and SNEGSKA (reference sequence). This CDR3 has 11 amino acids. The germline V and J ends were trimmed by 5 bases and 11 bases, with 15 bases remaining between them. The CDR3 region has the DNA TGCAGTGCTGGGACGGTCATTTCGGCTTTCTTT. It translates to CSAGTVISAFF.

There are a few counts of this clonotype. The chain carries TRBV11-3 and TRBJ2-7, with D uncertain. Germline CDR1 reads SGHNT; CDR2 reads YENEEA. The CDR3 runs to 16 residues. The germline V and J ends were trimmed by 1 base and 2 bases, with 15 bases remaining between them. CDR3 sequence (DNA): TGTGCCAGCAGCTTAGTTTTGACTCCTAAAACCTACGAGCAGTACTTC. Translated: CASSLVLTPKTYEQYF.

This clonotype has just a few counts. The J gene is TRBJ1-2, the V gene TRBV20-1; D is ambiguous. CDR1 DFQATT and CDR2 SNEGSKA come from the germline V gene (reference sequence). CDR3 length equals 9 residues. As DNA, the CDR3 is TGCAAGCCCGGCTATGGCTACACCTTC. This gives the protein CKPGYGYTF.

V and J are TRBV2 and TRBJ1-5; D is possibly TRBD1 (5 bases). V dropped 9 bases and J dropped 0 bases, with 15 bases sitting between them. The CDR3 totals 15 residues. Germline V gene sequence: CDR1 SNHLY, CDR2 FYNNEI. The CDR3 reads CASTGGEYSNQPQHF. The CDR3 nucleotides are TGTGCCAGTACAGGCGGAGAGTATAGCAATCAGCCCCAGCATTTT. Together with reference TRBV2 and TRBJ1-5, the CDR3 gives the full variable domain: EPEVTQTPSHQVTQMGQEVILRCVPISNHLYFYWYRQILGQKVEFLVSFYNNEISEKSEIFDDQFSVERPDGSNFTLKIRSTKLEDSAMYFCASTGGEYSNQPQHFGDGTRLSIL.

The chain joins TRBV7-8 to TRBJ2-1, with 12 bases that match TRBD2. Germline CDR1 and CDR2: SGHVS and FQNEAQ. With 3 bases clipped from V and 3 bases from J, the junction kept 3 bases outside the gene matches. The CDR3 length is 16 residues. This CDR3 reads CASSFTSGGYYNEQFF. The CDR3 nucleotides read TGTGCCAGCAGCTTCACTAGCGGGGGGTACTACAATGAGCAGTTCTTC.

This clonotype occurred a few times. V usage is TRBV11-1 and J usage is TRBJ1-2; perhaps TRBD1 as D (6 bases). This CDR3 region has 18 residues. V lost 8 bases and J lost 10, with 35 bases in between. CDR1 and CDR2 from the germline V gene are SGHAT and FQDESV (reference sequence). DNA for the CDR3: TGTGCCAGCTCCAAGGACAGCGCCAGAGTAGGTCAGGAGCCAACCTACACCTTC. Residues: CASSKDSARVGQEPTYTF.

The chain has TRBV7-9 and TRBJ1-1; 7 bases are a match to TRBD1. The J segment lost 2 bases and the V segment lost 2 bases, leaving 14 bases of the junction unmatched. Germline lookup yields CDR1 SEHNR and CDR2 FQNEAQ (reference sequence). The length of the CDR3 is 18 residues. The CDR3 DNA is TGTGCCAGCAGCTTATTAATCGGTCCAGGGGGGTTAAACACTGAAGCTTTCTTT. Translation gives CASSLLIGPGGLNTEAFF.

The chain employs TRBV20-1 and TRBJ1-2; D may be TRBD1 (6 bases). V was cut by 3 bases and J by 5 bases, with 16 bases left in between. This CDR3 is built from 14 residues. Germline V gene data show CDR1 as DFQATT and CDR2 as SNEGSKA (reference sequence). The CDR3 loop is CSASGGPEVYGYTF. The CDR3 region has the DNA TGCAGTGCTAGTGGGGGGCCCGAGGTGTATGGCTACACCTTC.

This clonotype showed up just a few times. This rearrangement joins TRBV20-1 to TRBJ1-6; maybe TRBD1 (5 bases). The CDR3 is 14 residues long. The germline CDR1 and CDR2 sequences are DFQATT and SNEGSKA (reference sequence). Trimming stripped 1 base from V and 4 bases from J, with 8 bases between. The CDR3 DNA reads TGCAGTGCTAGAGCGGGGGATTATAATTCACCCCTCCACTTT. Translating gives CSARAGDYNSPLHF.